The next 24 T cell receptor beta chains were all read from a single sample in a study of regulatory T cells in long-lasting Graves disease. As to time point: persistent/refractory GD, antithyroid drugs over 5 years with positive TRAb. RNA isolated from PBMCs was used to make the TCR library. According to the study, TCR beta libraries were built with iRepertoire HTBI primers and CDR3-region Arm-PCR. Each CDR3 protein gets one entry after TCRdb re-called the multiplex PCR reads with MiXCR. This table holds 400,000 or so distinct CDR3 sequences, 23% found once. The sequences come from peripheral blood mononuclear cells (PBMCs), collected when the disease was refractory, from a patient treated with antithyroid drugs. Receptors originate from a female donor with Graves disease.

Many counts were recorded for this clonotype. V is TRBV18 and J is TRBJ2-5; D gene ambiguous. This CDR3 has 13 residues. V lost 6 bases to trimming and J lost 3 bases, with 11 bases between them. The germline gives CDR1 KGHSH, CDR2 LQKENI. As DNA, the CDR3 is TGTGCCAGCTCCCCGTCCTATGAAGAGACCCAGTACTTC. Its protein is CASSPSYEETQYF.

This clonotype was recorded a few times. The CDR3 is CSARDPAGSYNEQFF. The CDR3, as DNA: TGCAGTGCTAGAGATCCAGCGGGGTCCTACAATGAGCAGTTCTTC. The chain couples TRBV20-1 to TRBJ2-1; 7 bases match TRBD2. With 0 bases clipped from V and 1 base from J, the junction kept 3 bases outside the gene matches. CDR3 length: 15 residues. CDR1 is DFQATT, CDR2 SNEGSKA, per germline (reference sequence).

The rearrangement uses TRBV2 and TRBJ2-3, with D uncertain. The CDR3 has 17 amino acids. CDR1 and CDR2 (germline): SNHLY, FYNNEI. V lost 1 base to trimming and J lost 0 bases, with 14 bases between them. CDR3 loop: CASSEEVAVTSTDTQYF. CDR3 coding DNA: TGTGCCAGCAGTGAAGAGGTAGCAGTAACTAGCACAGATACGCAGTATTTT.

There are a few counts of this clonotype. The rearrangement uses TRBV6-5 and TRBJ2-2; the D gene is possibly TRBD1 (6 bases). CDR3 size: 18 residues. V lost 3 bases to trimming and J lost 0 bases, with 17 bases between them. CDR1 is MNHEY, CDR2 SVGAGI, per germline. The DNA for the CDR3 is TGTGCCAGCAGTTATCACCCAGCCGGGACATCGAACACCGGGGAGCTGTTTTTT. Translated: CASSYHPAGTSNTGELFF.

This clonotype came up many times. This sequence joins TRBV15 and TRBJ1-4; tentative D call: TRBD1 (6 bases). V dropped 1 base and J dropped 8 bases, with 17 bases sitting between them. Germline CDR1 is LNHNV and CDR2 is YYDKDF (reference sequence). This CDR3 region has 16 residues. Here the CDR3 DNA reads TGTGCCACCAGCAGAGTGGGGGCGGGGATCGGGGAAAAACTGTTTTTT. Amino acid sequence: CATSRVGAGIGEKLFF.

This clonotype has only a few counts. V is TRBV25-1 and J is TRBJ2-7; TRBD2 is a possible D gene (5 bases). V lost 5 bases and J 5 bases, leaving 13 bases between the germline ends. Germline assignment: CDR1 MGHDK and CDR2 SYGVNS. There are 13 residues in the CDR3. CDR3: CASSRGPYDEQYF. In DNA form, the CDR3 reads TGTGCCAGCAGTAGAGGGCCCTACGACGAGCAGTACTTC.

This clonotype has just a few counts. This chain links TRBV5-1 with TRBJ2-7; the match to TRBD1 covers 7 bases. After removal of 0 bases from V and 3 bases from J, the junction contained 6 bases not matched to a gene. CDR3 length equals 15 residues. Germline-derived CDR1 and CDR2 are SGHRS and YFSETQ. Written as DNA, the CDR3 is TGCGCCAGCAGCTTGGGGGACAGAGGAAACTACGAGCAGTACTTC. Its translation: CASSLGDRGNYEQYF.

This clonotype was seen repeatedly, ten times or more. V gene TRBV28 combines with J gene TRBJ1-5; D call uncertain. V was pared by 6 bases and J by 5 bases, with 8 bases between. This CDR3 spans 12 amino acids. Germline V CDR1 and CDR2: MDHEN, SYDVKM. The CDR3 coding sequence is TGTGCCAGCAGCTTTGAGTATCAGCCCCAGCATTTT. Translation: CASSFEYQPQHF. The variable domain in full, with the rest retrieved from reference TRBV28 and TRBJ1-5, is DVKVTQSSRYLVKRTGEKVFLECVQDMDHENMFWYRQDPGLGLRLIYFSYDVKMKEKGDIPEGYSVSREKKERFSLILESASTNQTSMYLCASSFEYQPQHFGDGTRLSIL.

The J gene is TRBJ2-7, the V gene TRBV30; 7 bases are a match to TRBD1. V gave up 3 bases and J gave up 1 base; unmatched junction bases: 12. The germline V gene encodes CDR1 GTSNPN and CDR2 SVGIG (reference sequence). This CDR3 region has 16 residues. The DNA of the CDR3 is TGTGCCTGGAGCAATAAAGGGGGCTTAAAATCCTACGAGCAGTACTTC. It specifies CAWSNKGGLKSYEQYF.

This clonotype was detected only a few times. The chain employs TRBV29-1 and TRBJ2-7, with D hard to call. Between the trimmed V and J ends, which lost 0 bases and 6 bases, there was a span of 6 bases. The CDR3 contains 11 residues. Germline CDR1 SQVTM, CDR2 ANQGSEA. CDR3 bases: TGCAGCGTTGAAGACTTGGGCGAGCAGTACTTC. It codes for CSVEDLGEQYF.

The chain uses TRBV29-1 and TRBJ1-3; D is possibly TRBD1 (5 bases). The CDR3 runs to 12 residues. Germline V gives CDR1 SQVTM, CDR2 ANQGSEA. The germline V and J ends were trimmed by 6 bases and 1 base, with 7 bases remaining between them. CDR3 nucleotides: TGCAGCGTCAGGGTTTCTGGAAACACCATATATTTT. Translation: CSVRVSGNTIYF.

This chain links TRBV6-1 with TRBJ2-6, with 8 bases matching TRBD2. V lost 8 bases and J lost 15; bases outside the gene matches: 12. CDR1 is MNHNS and CDR2 is SASEGT in the germline V gene. The CDR3 is 13 amino acids. The CDR3 spells CASSRGGTLNLTF. CDR3 coding DNA: TGTGCCAGCTCCCGCGGGGGGACGCTCAACCTGACTTTC.

This clonotype was found many times. J is TRBJ2-5 and V is TRBV2; possible D gene TRBD1, 5 bases. The germline V gene has CDR1 SNHLY and CDR2 FYNNEI. The CDR3 spans 13 residues. Deletions cut 6 bases from V and 1 base from J, with 9 bases between. The CDR3 DNA is TGTGCCAGCAGGCAGACAGCCCAAGAGACCCAGTACTTC. Amino acid sequence: CASRQTAQETQYF.

The genes are TRBV7-9 and TRBJ2-7, with TRBD1 matching over 8 bases. J was trimmed by 2 bases and V by 5 bases; bases with no gene match: 8. The germline V gene has CDR1 SEHNR and CDR2 FQNEAQ (reference sequence). The CDR3 is made up of 15 amino acids. The chain's CDR3 is CASSRWTGHAYEQYF. In DNA, the CDR3 is TGTGCCAGCAGCCGCTGGACAGGGCACGCCTACGAGCAGTACTTC.

In its sample, this clonotype was seen a few times. The chain is built from TRBV28 and TRBJ2-2; 8 bases agree with TRBD1. The V segment lost 6 bases and the J segment 0 bases; nucleotides outside the gene matches: 3. Germline CDR1 is MDHEN and CDR2 is SYDVKM. The CDR3 totals 15 residues. The CDR3 nucleotides read TGTGCCAGCAGATCGGACAGGGCGAACACCGGGGAGCTGTTTTTT. Amino acid sequence: CASRSDRANTGELFF.

In this sample, this clonotype turned up a few times. The J gene is TRBJ1-6, the V gene TRBV7-2, with D tentatively TRBD1 (5 bases). Trimming pared 1 base from V and 8 bases from J, leaving 9 bases between. The CDR3 sequence is 14 residues long. Germline V gene sequence: CDR1 SGHTA, CDR2 FQGNSA. CDR3 region: CASSLGRADSPLHF. DNA of the CDR3: TGTGCCAGCAGCTTAGGCAGGGCGGATTCACCCCTCCACTTT.

The gene calls are TRBV9 and TRBJ2-5, with TRBD1 as a possible D gene (5 bases). The germline gives CDR1 SGDLS, CDR2 YYNGEE. The CDR3 is made up of 13 amino acids. V shed 5 bases and J shed 5 bases, with 13 bases lying between them. The CDR3 loop is CASSQGMSETQYF. The DNA of the CDR3 is TGTGCCAGCAGTCAGGGAATGTCGGAGACCCAGTACTTC.

The V and J genes are TRBV20-1 and TRBJ1-5, with D perhaps matching TRBD1 (6 bases). CDR3 length: 15 residues. V lost 3 bases and J 6 bases, leaving 18 bases between the germline ends. In germline, CDR1 is DFQATT, CDR2 SNEGSKA (reference sequence). The DNA of the CDR3 is TGCAGTGCTAGGGAAAAACAGGGTGTTAGTCAGCCCCAGCATTTT. It codes for CSAREKQGVSQPQHF.

This clonotype was detected only a few times. V and J are TRBV7-3 and TRBJ1-4; D is undetermined. The V end was cut by 5 bases, the J end by 0 bases, with 10 bases between. The CDR3 contains 15 residues. Per the germline V gene, CDR1 is SGHTA and CDR2 is FQGTGA. CDR3 nucleotides: TGTGCCAGCAGCCCGGGCCGGACAACTAATGAAAAACTGTTTTTT. The encoded protein is CASSPGRTTNEKLFF.

In this sample, this clonotype turned up many times. The chain is built from TRBV7-8 and TRBJ2-5; perhaps TRBD2 as D (7 bases). The germline V and J ends were trimmed by 2 bases and 4 bases, with 17 bases remaining between them. The CDR3 is made up of 16 amino acids. Germline assignment: CDR1 SGHVS and CDR2 FQNEAQ. The CDR3 nucleotides read TGTGCCAGCAGCTTACTAGGGGAGGGGGTTCGAGAGACCCAGTACTTC. This gives the protein CASSLLGEGVRETQYF.

This clonotype was seen repeatedly, ten times or more. The chain couples TRBV7-2 to TRBJ2-5, with a tentative D call TRBD2 (5 bases). The CDR3 loop spans 14 amino acids. The ends were cut back, 2 bases at V and 5 bases at J, with 12 bases in the middle. Germline lookup yields CDR1 SGHTA and CDR2 FQGNSA. For the CDR3, the DNA is TGTGCCAGCAGCTTATATGGAGGTCGGGAGACCCAGTACTTC. This gives the protein CASSLYGGRETQYF.

The rearrangement uses TRBV12-3 or TRBV12-4 and TRBJ1-2, with 7 nucleotides matching TRBD1. J gave up 6 bases and V 5 bases, and 9 bases lay outside the gene matches. This CDR3 spans 14 amino acids. CDR3: CASSPSGRGDGYTF. The CDR3 nucleotides read TGTGCCAGCAGTCCCTCGGGCAGGGGGGATGGCTACACCTTC.

Concerning this clonotype: A much larger clone is a single base away; this may be a read error. The V call is TRBV12-3 or TRBV12-4, the J call TRBJ1-1; possible D gene TRBD1, 6 bases. The CDR3 loop spans 13 amino acids. V was trimmed by 6 bases and J by 1 base, leaving 9 bases between them. The CDR3 sequence is CASSGGRNTEAFF. The CDR3 DNA reads as TGTGCCAGCAGCGGGGGGCGGAACACTGAAGCTTTCTTT.

V and J are TRBV6-2 or TRBV6-3 and TRBJ2-7, with a tentative D call TRBD1 (6 bases). Germline V gene sequence: CDR1 MNHEY, CDR2 SVGEGT. This CDR3 is 14 amino acids long. V lost 7 bases to trimming and J lost 2 bases, with 15 bases between them. CDR3 sequence: CASTIKTGPYEQYF. The CDR3 DNA reads TGTGCCAGCACCATAAAGACAGGTCCCTACGAGCAGTACTTC.